This T cell receptor (beta chain) appears in the sequencing data of a study of T cells after posttransplantation cyclophosphamide. Notes on the study in general: Later blood repertoires were often dominated by clones from the donor CD8+ memory compartment. After PTCy, TRB diversity resembled that of CNI/methotrexate controls.

There are many counts of this clone. The antigen remains undetermined. Some clones are missing from TCRdb's copy, which holds only in-frame ones; the method was immunoSEQ multiplex PCR. Altogether 30,000 or so clones were found in the sample, and no singletons occur. Germline assignment: CDR1 SGHTA and CDR2 FQGTGA. The CDR3 sequence is 16 residues long. Trimming took 0 bases from V and 9 from J; bases not matched to a gene: 3. The rearrangement uses TRBV7-3 and TRBJ2-1; 15 bases align to TRBD2. The sequencing input was PBMCs. The sequence was collected from a woman in her sixties or seventies in good health, CMV-negative, and a related stem cell transplant donor. The CDR3 sequence is CASSLTRTSGGVEQFF. For the CDR3, the DNA is TGTGCCAGCAGCTTAACAAGGACTAGCGGGGGGGTTGAGCAGTTCTTC.